This T cell receptor beta chain was observed in a study of immune evolution from preneoplasia to lung adenocarcinoma. Study information: HLA loss of heterozygosity: under 7.5% AIS, about 15% MIA, over 30% ADC, none AAH. Whole-study findings and limits: Compared with EGFR-mutant or double wild-type lesions, KRAS-mutant nodules were more clonal. Later-stage lesions appeared to have more T cells, more diversity, less clonality. Top clone share appeared to fall from AAH through AIS, MIA, adenocarcinoma.

This CDR3 has 14 amino acids. From germline, CDR1 is SGHRS and CDR2 YFSETQ. The V end was cut by 3 bases, the J end by 4 bases, with 14 bases between. About this clone: What it binds is not known.

Produced via immunoSEQ multiplex PCR; TCRdb's table is partial and in-frame only. The repertoire holds about 9,500 clones, with around 90% as singletons. The origin of this receptor is a person aged 70 to 80 with invasive lung adenocarcinoma. The chain couples TRBV5-1 to TRBJ2-7; D is possibly TRBD2 (6 bases). The sample was FFPE invasive lung adenocarcinoma tissue. CDR3 DNA sequence: TGCGCCAGCAGCTCTGGGGACTCTTATTACGAGCAGTACTTC. It translates to CASSSGDSYYEQYF.